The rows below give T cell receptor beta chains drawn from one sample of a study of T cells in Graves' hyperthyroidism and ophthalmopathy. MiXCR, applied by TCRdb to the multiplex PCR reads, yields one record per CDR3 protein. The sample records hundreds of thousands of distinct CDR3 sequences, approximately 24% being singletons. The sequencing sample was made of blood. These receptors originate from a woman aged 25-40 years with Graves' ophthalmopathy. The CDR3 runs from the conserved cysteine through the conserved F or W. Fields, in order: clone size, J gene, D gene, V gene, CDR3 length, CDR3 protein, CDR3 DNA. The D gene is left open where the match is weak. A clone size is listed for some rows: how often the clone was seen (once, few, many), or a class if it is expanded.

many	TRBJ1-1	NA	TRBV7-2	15	CASSLHGTPNTEAFF	TGTGCCAGCAGCTTACACGGGACACCTAACACTGAAGCTTTCTTT
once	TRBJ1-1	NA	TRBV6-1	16	CASSSTGEGMNTEAFF	TGTGCCAGCAGCTCCACTGGGGAAGGGATGAACACTGAGGCTTTCTTT
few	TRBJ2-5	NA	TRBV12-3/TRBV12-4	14	CASSLGHFQETQYF	TGTGCCAGCAGCTTAGGACACTTCCAAGAGACCCAGTACTTC
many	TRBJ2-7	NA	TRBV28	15	CASSSPYRERYEQYF	TGTGCCAGCAGTTCCCCCTACAGGGAACGGTACGAGCAGTACTTC
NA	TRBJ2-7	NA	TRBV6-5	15	CASSWSQGTHYEQYF	TGTGCCAGCAGTTGGTCACAGGGAACTCACTACGAGCAGTACTTC
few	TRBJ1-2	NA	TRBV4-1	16	CASSQPRDGHRNGYTF	TGCGCCAGCAGCCAGCCCCGGGACGGGCATAGGAATGGCTACACCTTC
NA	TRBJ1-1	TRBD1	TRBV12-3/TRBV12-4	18	CASSPLFRDRPMNTEAFF	TGTGCCAGCAGTCCTCTCTTCCGGGACAGACCCATGAACACTGAAGCTTTCTTT
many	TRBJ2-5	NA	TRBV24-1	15	CATSEPGQLQETQYF	TGTGCCACCAGTGAACCCGGACAACTCCAAGAGACCCAGTACTTC
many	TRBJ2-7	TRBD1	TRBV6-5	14	CASSYWDRAYEQYF	TGTGCCAGCAGTTACTGGGACAGGGCCTACGAGCAGTACTTC
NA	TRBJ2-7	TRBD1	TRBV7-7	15	CASSLGDSDSYEQYF	TGTGCTAGCAGCTTAGGGGACAGTGACTCCTACGAGCAGTACTTC
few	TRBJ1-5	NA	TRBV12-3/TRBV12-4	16	CASCPGWNRGNQPQHF	TGTGCCAGCTGTCCCGGGTGGAACCGTGGCAATCAGCCCCAGCATTTT
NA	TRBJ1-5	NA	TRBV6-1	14	CASSTGYSNQPQHF	TGTGCCAGCAGTACAGGTTATAGCAATCAGCCCCAGCATTTT
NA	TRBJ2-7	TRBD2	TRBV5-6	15	CASSYLAGAPREQYF	TGTGCCAGCAGCTACCTAGCGGGAGCACCGAGGGAGCAGTACTTC
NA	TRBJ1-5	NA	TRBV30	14	CAYHRGTNNQPQHF	TGTGCCTACCACCGCGGGACAAACAATCAGCCCCAGCATTTT
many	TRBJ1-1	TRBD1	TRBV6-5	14	CASSYRDRDTEAFF	TGTGCCAGCAGTTACAGGGACAGGGATACTGAAGCTTTCTTT
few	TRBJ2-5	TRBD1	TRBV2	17	CASSNPGTGVRGETQYF	TGTGCCAGCAGCAACCCCGGGACAGGGGTCCGCGGAGAGACCCAGTACTTC
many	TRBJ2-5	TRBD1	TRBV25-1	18	CASSERAPGRGLGETQYF	TGTGCCAGCAGTGAAAGGGCCCCGGGCAGGGGGCTCGGGGAGACCCAGTACTTC
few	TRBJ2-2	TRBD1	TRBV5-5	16	CASSLALGQGVGELFF	TGTGCCAGCAGCTTGGCCCTAGGACAGGGAGTCGGGGAGCTGTTTTTT
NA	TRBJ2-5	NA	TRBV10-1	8	CASMAQYF	TGCGCCAGCATGGCCCAGTACTTC
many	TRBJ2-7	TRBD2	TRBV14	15	CASSLTGLAGYEQYF	TGTGCCAGCAGCCTTACCGGACTAGCGGGGTACGAGCAGTACTTC
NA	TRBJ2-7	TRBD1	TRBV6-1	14	CASSPRDRLDEQYF	TGTGCCAGCAGCCCCCGGGACAGGCTGGACGAGCAGTACTTC
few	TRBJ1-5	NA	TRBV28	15	CASKRAGRSNQPQHF	TGTGCCAGCAAGAGGGCAGGGAGAAGCAATCAGCCCCAGCATTTT
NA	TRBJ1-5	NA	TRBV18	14	CASSPREAAGSQHF	TGTGCCAGCTCACCTAGGGAGGCGGCAGGGTCCCAGCATTTT
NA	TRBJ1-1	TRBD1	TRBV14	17	CASSHPPRGRWGTEAFF	TGTGCCAGCAGCCACCCCCCAAGGGGGCGGTGGGGCACTGAAGCTTTCTTT
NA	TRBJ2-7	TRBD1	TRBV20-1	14	CSAREDRGNYEQYF	TGCAGTGCTAGGGAGGACAGGGGTAACTACGAGCAGTACTTC
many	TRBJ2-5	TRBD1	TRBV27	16	CASSLHPTGTGETQYF	TGTGCCAGCAGTTTGCACCCGACTGGGACAGGAGAGACCCAGTACTTC
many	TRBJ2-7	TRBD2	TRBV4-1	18	CASSRGLAGTPSSYEQYF	TGCGCCAGCAGCCGAGGACTAGCGGGGACCCCGAGCTCCTACGAGCAGTACTTC
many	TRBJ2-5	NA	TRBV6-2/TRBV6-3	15	CASSYTGLHQETQYF	TGTGCCAGCAGTTACACTGGACTACACCAAGAGACCCAGTACTTC
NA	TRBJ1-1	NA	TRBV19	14	CASRWTDLNTEAFF	TGTGCCAGTAGATGGACCGACTTGAACACTGAAGCTTTCTTT
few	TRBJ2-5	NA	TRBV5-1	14	CASSFTDYQETQYF	TGCGCCAGCAGTTTTACAGATTACCAAGAGACCCAGTACTTC
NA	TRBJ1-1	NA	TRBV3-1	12	CASSQPGTEAFF	TGTGCCAGCAGCCAACCGGGAACTGAAGCTTTCTTT
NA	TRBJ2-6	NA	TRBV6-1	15	CASRQSISGANVLTF	TGTGCCAGCAGACAGAGTATCTCTGGGGCCAACGTCCTGACTTTC
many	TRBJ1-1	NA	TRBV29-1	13	CSVDEVVRTEAFF	TGCAGCGTGGACGAGGTTGTACGCACTGAAGCTTTCTTT
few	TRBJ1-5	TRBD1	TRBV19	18	CASTDGWTGGRIGQPQHF	TGTGCCAGTACCGATGGTTGGACAGGGGGCCGTATCGGGCAGCCCCAGCATTTT
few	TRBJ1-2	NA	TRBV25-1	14	CASSELGGADGYTF	TGTGCCAGCAGTGAATTGGGGGGAGCGGATGGCTACACCTTC
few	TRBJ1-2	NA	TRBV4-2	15	CASSQGDGPNYGYTF	TGTGCCAGCAGCCAAGGGGACGGCCCTAACTATGGCTACACCTTC
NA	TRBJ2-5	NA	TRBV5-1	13	CASRKGLEETQYF	TGCGCCAGCAGGAAGGGGCTGGAAGAGACCCAGTACTTC
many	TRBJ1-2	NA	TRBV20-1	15	CSARDLGSFNYGYTF	TGCAGTGCTAGAGATTTGGGTTCCTTTAACTATGGCTACACCTTC
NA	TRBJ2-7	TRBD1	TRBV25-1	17	CASSELSGDRGLSEQYF	TGTGCCAGCAGTGAACTGTCCGGGGACAGGGGCCTCTCCGAGCAGTACTTC
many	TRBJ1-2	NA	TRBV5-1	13	CASSSPYRAGYTF	TGCGCCAGCAGCTCACCCTACAGGGCTGGCTACACCTTC
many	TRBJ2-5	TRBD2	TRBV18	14	CASSPTSGQETQYF	TGTGCCAGCAGCCCAACTAGCGGCCAAGAGACCCAGTACTTC